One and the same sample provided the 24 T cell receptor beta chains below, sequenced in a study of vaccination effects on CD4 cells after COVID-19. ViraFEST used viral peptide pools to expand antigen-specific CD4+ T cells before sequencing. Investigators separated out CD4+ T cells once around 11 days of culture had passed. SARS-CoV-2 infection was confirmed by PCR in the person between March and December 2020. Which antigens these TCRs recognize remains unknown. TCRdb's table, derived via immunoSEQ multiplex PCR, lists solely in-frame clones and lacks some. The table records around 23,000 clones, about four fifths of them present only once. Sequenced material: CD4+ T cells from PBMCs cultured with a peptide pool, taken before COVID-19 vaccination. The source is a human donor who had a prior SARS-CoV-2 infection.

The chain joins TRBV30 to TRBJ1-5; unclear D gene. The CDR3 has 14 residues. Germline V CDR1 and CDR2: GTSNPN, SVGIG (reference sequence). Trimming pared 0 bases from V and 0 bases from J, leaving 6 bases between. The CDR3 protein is CAWSVPNSNQPQHF. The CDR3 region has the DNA TGTGCCTGGAGTGTGCCCAATAGCAATCAGCCCCAGCATTTT.

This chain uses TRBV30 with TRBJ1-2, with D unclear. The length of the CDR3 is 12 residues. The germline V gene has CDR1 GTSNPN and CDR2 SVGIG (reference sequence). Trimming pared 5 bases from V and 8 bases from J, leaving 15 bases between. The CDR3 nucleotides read TGTGCCTGGGGAGGACCATTTGGCGGCTACACCTTC. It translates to CAWGGPFGGYTF. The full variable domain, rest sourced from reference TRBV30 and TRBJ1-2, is SQTIHQWPATLVQPVGSPLSLECTVEGTSNPNLYWYRQAAGRGLQLLFYSVGIGQISSEVPQNLSASRPQDRQFILSSKKLLLSDSGFYLCAWGGPFGGYTFGSGTRLTVV.

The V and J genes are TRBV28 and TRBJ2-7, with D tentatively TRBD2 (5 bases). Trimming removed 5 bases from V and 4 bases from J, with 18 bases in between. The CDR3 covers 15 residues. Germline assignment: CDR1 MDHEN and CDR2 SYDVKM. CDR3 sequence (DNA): TGTGCCAGCAGTCCCGACGGGGAACTTAGGTACGAGCAGTACTTC. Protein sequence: CASSPDGELRYEQYF.

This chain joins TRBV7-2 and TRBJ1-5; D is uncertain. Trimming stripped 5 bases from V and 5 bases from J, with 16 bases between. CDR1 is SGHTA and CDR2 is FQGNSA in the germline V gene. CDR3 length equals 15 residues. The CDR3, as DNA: TGTGCCAGCAGCCCGGACGGGATAACCTATCAGCCCCAGCATTTT. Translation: CASSPDGITYQPQHF.

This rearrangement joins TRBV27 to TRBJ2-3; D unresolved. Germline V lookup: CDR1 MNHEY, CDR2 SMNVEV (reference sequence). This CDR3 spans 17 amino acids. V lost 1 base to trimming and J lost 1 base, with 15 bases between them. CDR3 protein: CASSLWPPSRGTDTQYF. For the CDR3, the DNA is TGTGCCAGCAGTTTATGGCCCCCGTCTAGGGGCACAGATACGCAGTATTTT.

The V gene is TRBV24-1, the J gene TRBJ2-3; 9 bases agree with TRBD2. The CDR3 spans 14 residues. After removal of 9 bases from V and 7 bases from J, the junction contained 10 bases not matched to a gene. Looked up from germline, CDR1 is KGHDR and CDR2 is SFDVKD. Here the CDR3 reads CATGKTSGPHTQYF. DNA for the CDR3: TGTGCCACCGGTAAGACTAGCGGCCCTCATACGCAGTATTTT.

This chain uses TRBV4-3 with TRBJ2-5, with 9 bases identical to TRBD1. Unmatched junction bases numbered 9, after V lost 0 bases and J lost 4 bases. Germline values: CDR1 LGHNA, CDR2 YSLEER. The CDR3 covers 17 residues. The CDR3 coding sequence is TGCGCCAGCAGCCAAGAAGGGGACAGGGCTGGGGGAGAGACCCAGTACTTC. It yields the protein CASSQEGDRAGGETQYF.

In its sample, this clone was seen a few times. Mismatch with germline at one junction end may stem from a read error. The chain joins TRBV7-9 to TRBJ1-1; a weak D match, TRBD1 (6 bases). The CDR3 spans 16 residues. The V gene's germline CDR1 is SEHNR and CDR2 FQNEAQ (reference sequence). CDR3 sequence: CASSLEAYRVNTEAFF. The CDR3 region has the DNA TGTGCCAGCAGTTTAGAGGCCTACAGGGTGAACACTGAAGCTTTCTTT.

CDR3 sequence: CASSQLAGYNEQFF. DNA for the CDR3: TGTGCCAGCAGTCAACTAGCGGGTTACAATGAGCAGTTCTTC. The chain combines TRBV6-4 with TRBJ2-1; 9 bases fit TRBD2. V gave up 5 bases and J gave up 4 bases; unmatched junction bases: 3. The CDR3 has 14 residues. Germline CDR1 MRHNA, CDR2 SNTAGT.

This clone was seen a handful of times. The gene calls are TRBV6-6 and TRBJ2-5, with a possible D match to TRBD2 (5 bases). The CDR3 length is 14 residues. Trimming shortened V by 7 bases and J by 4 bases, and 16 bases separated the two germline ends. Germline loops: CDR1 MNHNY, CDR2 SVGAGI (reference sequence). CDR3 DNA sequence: TGTGCCAGCACTCGGGTGGAGGCGGGAGAGACCCAGTACTTC. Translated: CASTRVEAGETQYF.

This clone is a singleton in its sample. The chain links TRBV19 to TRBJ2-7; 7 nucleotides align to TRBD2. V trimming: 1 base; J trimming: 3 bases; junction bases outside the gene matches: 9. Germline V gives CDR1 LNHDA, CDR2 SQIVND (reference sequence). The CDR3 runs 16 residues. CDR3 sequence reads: CASSIVGGTGSYEQYF. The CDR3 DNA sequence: TGTGCCAGTAGTATAGTCGGGGGGACCGGGAGCTACGAGCAGTACTTC.

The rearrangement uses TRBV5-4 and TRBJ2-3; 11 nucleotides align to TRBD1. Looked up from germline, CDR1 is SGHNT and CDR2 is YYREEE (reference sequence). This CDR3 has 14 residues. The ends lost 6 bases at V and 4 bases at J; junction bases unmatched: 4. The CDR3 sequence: CASTSGQGADTQYF. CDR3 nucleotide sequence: TGTGCCAGCACCTCGGGACAGGGGGCAGATACGCAGTATTTT.

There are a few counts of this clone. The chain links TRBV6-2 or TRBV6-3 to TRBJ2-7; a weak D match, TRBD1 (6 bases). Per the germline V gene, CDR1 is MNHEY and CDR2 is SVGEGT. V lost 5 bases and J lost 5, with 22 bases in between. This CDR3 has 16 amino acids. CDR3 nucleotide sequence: TGTGCCAGCAGTCCCCCCCACCGGGACATCCGCCACGAGCAGTACTTC. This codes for CASSPPHRDIRHEQYF.

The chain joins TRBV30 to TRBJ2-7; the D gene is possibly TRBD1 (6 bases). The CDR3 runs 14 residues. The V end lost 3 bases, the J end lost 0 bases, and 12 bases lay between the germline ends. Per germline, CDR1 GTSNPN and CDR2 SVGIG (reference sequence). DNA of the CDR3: TGTGCCTGGAGGGCGACAGGATTCTCCTACGAGCAGTACTTC. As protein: CAWRATGFSYEQYF.

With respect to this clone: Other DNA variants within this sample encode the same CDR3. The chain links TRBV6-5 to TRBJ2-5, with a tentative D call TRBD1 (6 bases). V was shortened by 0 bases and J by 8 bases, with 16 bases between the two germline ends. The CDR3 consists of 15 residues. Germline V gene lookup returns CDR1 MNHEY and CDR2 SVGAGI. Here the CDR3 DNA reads TGTGCCAGCAGTTACTCAACAGGGAACCGAGAAACCCAGTACTTC. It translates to CASSYSTGNRETQYF.

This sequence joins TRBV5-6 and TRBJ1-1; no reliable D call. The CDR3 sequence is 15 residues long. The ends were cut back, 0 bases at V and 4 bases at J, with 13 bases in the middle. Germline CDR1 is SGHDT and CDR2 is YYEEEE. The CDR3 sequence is CASSLVPQGSTEAFF. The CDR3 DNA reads TGTGCCAGCAGCTTGGTACCCCAAGGGAGCACTGAAGCTTTCTTT.

The CDR3 nucleotides read TGTGCCAGCAGACAAGAGAACACCGGGGAGCTGTTTTTT. Translated, it gives CASRQENTGELFF. V and J are TRBV2 and TRBJ2-2; D remains ambiguous. Trimming shortened V by 6 bases and J by 1 base, and 6 bases separated the two germline ends. CDR3 size: 13 residues. Germline V gives CDR1 SNHLY, CDR2 FYNNEI.

CDR3 DNA sequence: TGTGCCAGCAGCCCCCGTTTCGGGGAGCTGTTTTTT. Translated: CASSPRFGELFF. V and J are TRBV7-2 and TRBJ2-2; no clear D. Germline loops: CDR1 SGHTA, CDR2 FQGNSA. The CDR3 sequence is 12 residues long. Trimming pared 5 bases from V and 7 bases from J, leaving 8 bases between.

The CDR3 DNA follows: TGTGCCAGAAGCTTGTACCTCCTAGCGTCCTACAATGAGCAGTTCTTC. Amino acid sequence: CARSLYLLASYNEQFF. The chain links TRBV5-3 to TRBJ2-1, with TRBD2 as a possible D gene (6 bases). TRBV5-3 is treated as an ORF (open reading frame) with a function not yet certain. Deletions cut 1 base from V and 1 base from J, with 12 bases between. The CDR3 is 16 residues long.

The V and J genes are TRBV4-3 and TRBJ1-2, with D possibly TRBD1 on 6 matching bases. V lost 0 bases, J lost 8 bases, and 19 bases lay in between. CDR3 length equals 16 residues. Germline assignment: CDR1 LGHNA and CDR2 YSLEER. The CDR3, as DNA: TGCGCCAGCAGCCAAGATTTTACGCAGGGGCGGGCGGGCTACACCTTC. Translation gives CASSQDFTQGRAGYTF.

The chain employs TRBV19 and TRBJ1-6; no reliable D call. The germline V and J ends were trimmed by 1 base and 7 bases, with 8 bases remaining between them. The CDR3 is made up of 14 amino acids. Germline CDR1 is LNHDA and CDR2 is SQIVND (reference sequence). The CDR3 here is CASSIVPGNSPLHF. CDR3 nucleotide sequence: TGTGCCAGTAGTATAGTCCCAGGAAATTCACCCCTCCACTTT.

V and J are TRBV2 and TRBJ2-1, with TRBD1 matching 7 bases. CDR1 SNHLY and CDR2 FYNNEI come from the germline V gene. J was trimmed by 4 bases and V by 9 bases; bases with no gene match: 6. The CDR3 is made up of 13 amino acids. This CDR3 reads CASRDSWYNEQFF. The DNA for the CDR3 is TGTGCCAGTAGGGACAGCTGGTACAATGAGCAGTTCTTC.

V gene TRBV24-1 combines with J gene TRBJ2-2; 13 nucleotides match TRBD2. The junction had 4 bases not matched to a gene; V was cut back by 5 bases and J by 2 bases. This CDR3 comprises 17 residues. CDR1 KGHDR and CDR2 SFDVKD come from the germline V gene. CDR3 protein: CATSGTSGRVNTGELFF. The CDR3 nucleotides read TGTGCCACCAGTGGTACTAGCGGGAGGGTCAACACCGGGGAGCTGTTTTTT.

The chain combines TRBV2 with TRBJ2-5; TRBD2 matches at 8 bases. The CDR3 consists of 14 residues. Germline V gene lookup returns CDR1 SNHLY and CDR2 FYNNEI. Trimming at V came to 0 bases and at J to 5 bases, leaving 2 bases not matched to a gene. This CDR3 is CASSEASGDETQYF. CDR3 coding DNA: TGTGCCAGCAGTGAAGCTAGCGGGGACGAGACCCAGTACTTC.